Ten or more counts support the clone carrying this TCR beta chain. Its target is not known. This entry is derived from a study of T cells in Graves' hyperthyroidism and ophthalmopathy. Findings and caveats of the study: Ophthalmopathy was identified by the model a median about 6.4 months ahead of onset.

The CDR3 consists of 16 residues. The V segment lost 4 bases and the J segment 0 bases; nucleotides outside the gene matches: 8. Germline V CDR1 and CDR2: MNHEY, SMNVEV (reference sequence). The TCR beta CDR3 regions underwent amplification using RNA transcripts as the source. The HTBI primer set served for first-round RT-PCR of the TCR CDR3. A single record per CDR3 protein comes from TCRdb applying MiXCR to the multiplex PCR reads. The table lists about 340,000 distinct CDR3 sequences, 21% of them singletons. This clonotype was sampled from a woman aged 50 to 60 with Graves' hyperthyroidism. Sequencing input: blood. The chain joins TRBV27 to TRBJ2-7; 8 bases line up with TRBD1. The CDR3 here is CASSSAGTGVSYEQYF. CDR3 sequence (DNA): TGTGCCAGCAGTTCGGCCGGGACAGGCGTCTCCTACGAGCAGTACTTC.